The 30 T cell receptor beta chains below were found in one sample sequenced in a study of blood T cell repertoires in COVID-19. The method was immunoSEQ multiplex PCR; TCRdb's version includes in-frame clones alone and lacks a portion of them. This table has around 150,000 clones, approximately 84% appearing once. The specimen was peripheral blood. These receptors were taken from a woman of 80 years or more with acute or convalescent COVID-19.

This clone occurred once. The chain is built from TRBV11-2 and TRBJ1-1, with D unresolved. V lost 6 bases and J lost 1, with 9 bases in between. Germline CDR1 SGHAT, CDR2 FQNNGV. CDR3 length: 13 amino acids. This CDR3 is CASRPTQNTEAFF. DNA of the CDR3: TGTGCCAGCAGACCAACTCAGAACACTGAAGCTTTCTTT.

The chain carries TRBV6-5 and TRBJ1-5; 7 bases match TRBD1. V was pared by 6 bases and J by 3 bases, with 8 bases of the junction left unmatched. The CDR3 totals 15 residues. Germline CDR1 is MNHEY and CDR2 is SVGAGI. CDR3 protein: CASRGTGQLNQPQHF. The CDR3 DNA follows: TGTGCCAGCAGGGGTACGGGACAGCTCAATCAGCCCCAGCATTTT.

The rearrangement links TRBV9 to TRBJ2-3; D perhaps matches TRBD1 (6 bases). The CDR3 consists of 15 residues. Trimming removed 0 bases from V and 1 base from J, with 9 bases in between. Germline V CDR1 and CDR2: SGDLS, YYNGEE. The CDR3 loop is CASSVEQGGTDTQYF. DNA of the CDR3: TGTGCCAGCAGCGTAGAACAGGGAGGCACAGATACGCAGTATTTT.

The gene calls are TRBV7-6 and TRBJ2-7; 12 nucleotides align to TRBD2. The V and J ends lost 0 bases and 4 bases, in that order; junction bases with no gene match: 1. The CDR3 extends over 15 amino acids. CDR1 and CDR2 from the germline V gene are SGHVS and FNYEAQ. The CDR3 protein is CASSLATSGSYEQYF. The CDR3 coding sequence is TGTGCCAGCAGCTTAGCGACTAGCGGGAGTTACGAGCAGTACTTC.

The V gene is TRBV10-2, the J gene TRBJ2-2, with D maybe TRBD2 (6 bases). CDR3 size: 16 residues. With 6 bases removed from V and 7 bases from J, the gap between germline ends came to 21 bases. The germline V gene encodes CDR1 WSHSY and CDR2 SAAADI. CDR3 sequence: CASRPPGTASVGELFF. The CDR3 bases are TGCGCCAGCAGGCCCCCCGGGACTGCTTCGGTCGGGGAGCTGTTTTTT.

The chain joins TRBV5-4 to TRBJ2-7; D may be TRBD2 (7 bases). Germline CDR1 and CDR2: SGHNT and YYREEE (reference sequence). V lost 1 base to trimming and J lost 6 bases, with 11 bases between them. The CDR3 extends over 13 amino acids. This chain's CDR3 is CASSLWGGLEQYF. The CDR3 nucleotides read TGTGCCAGCAGCTTGTGGGGGGGGCTCGAGCAGTACTTC. Drawing the rest from reference TRBV5-4 and TRBJ2-7, the complete variable domain is ETGVTQSPTHLIKTRGQQVTLRCSSQSGHNTVSWYQQALGQGPQFIFQYYREEENGRGNFPPRFSGLQFPNYSSELNVNALELDDSALYLCASSLWGGLEQYFGPGTRLTVT.

This clone was seen more than once but under ten times. J is TRBJ2-1 and V is TRBV24-1, with TRBD2 as a possible D gene (6 bases). V gave up 0 bases and J gave up 9 bases, with 8 bases separating them. This CDR3 has 13 amino acids. Germline values: CDR1 KGHDR, CDR2 SFDVKD. The DNA for the CDR3 is TGTGCCACCAGTGATTTGCGGGGAGGTGAGCAGTTCTTC. The encoded protein is CATSDLRGGEQFF.

This clone was observed once. The rearrangement links TRBV6-2 or TRBV6-3 to TRBJ2-7, with 7 positions matching TRBD2. Germline assignment: CDR1 MNHEY and CDR2 SVGEGT. This CDR3 is built from 14 residues. With V trimmed by 2 bases and J by 7 bases, 8 bases remained unmatched. Here the CDR3 reads CASSYLAGAREQYF. For the CDR3, the DNA is TGTGCCAGCAGTTACCTGGCGGGAGCTCGGGAGCAGTACTTC.

Of note for this clone: Distinct nucleotide sequences in the sample also encode this CDR3. V gene TRBV3-1 (or the pseudogene TRBV3-2) combines with J gene TRBJ2-7; TRBD2 matches at 12 bases. This CDR3 is 15 amino acids long. Germline V gene sequence: CDR1 LGHDT, CDR2 YNNKEL (reference sequence). The V segment lost 4 bases and the J segment 2 bases; nucleotides outside the gene matches: 3. The CDR3 DNA follows: TGTGCCAGCAGCCTCCGGACTAGCGGGACCTACGAGCAGTACTTC. Amino acid sequence: CASSLRTSGTYEQYF.

J is TRBJ1-2 and V is TRBV6-5, with D perhaps matching TRBD1 (5 bases). The V end lost 3 bases, the J end lost 7 bases, and 15 bases lay between the germline ends. Germline V gene data show CDR1 as MNHEY and CDR2 as SVGAGI. The CDR3 runs to 14 residues. The CDR3 reads CASSYSDPGLGYTF. The DNA of the CDR3 is TGTGCCAGCAGTTATTCAGATCCAGGGCTTGGCTACACCTTC.

The V and J genes are TRBV6-2 or TRBV6-3 and TRBJ2-3; TRBD2 agrees at 12 bases. The trim removed 2 bases at V and 2 bases at J, leaving 8 bases unmatched. In germline, CDR1 is MNHEY, CDR2 SVGEGT. The CDR3 is 18 amino acids. The CDR3 spells CASSYVLAGGGTTDTQYF. In DNA, the CDR3 is TGTGCCAGCAGTTACGTACTAGCGGGAGGCGGGACCACAGATACGCAGTATTTT.

The V gene is TRBV5-6, the J gene TRBJ2-4; tentatively, D is TRBD2 (6 bases). The ends were cut back, 3 bases at V and 12 bases at J, with 10 bases in the middle. CDR3 length: 11 residues. CDR1 and CDR2 from the germline V gene are SGHDT and YYEEEE. In DNA, the CDR3 is TGTGCCAGCAGCTCCGGGACTGGTCAGTACTTC. The encoded protein is CASSSGTGQYF.

V is TRBV5-4 and J is TRBJ2-7, with 10 bases that match TRBD2. CDR1 and CDR2 (germline): SGHNT, YYREEE (reference sequence). This CDR3 has 15 amino acids. V lost 2 bases, J lost 7 bases, and 9 bases stayed unmatched. CDR3 DNA sequence: TGTGCCAGCAGCTTAGCGGGAGGGGTGTCGAAAGAGCAGTACTTC. Protein product: CASSLAGGVSKEQYF.

This chain joins TRBV4-2 and TRBJ2-3, with TRBD2 matching over 7 bases. Germline V gene sequence: CDR1 LGHNA, CDR2 YNFKEQ. The V and J ends lost 1 base and 6 bases, in that order; junction bases with no gene match: 4. The CDR3 extends over 14 amino acids. CDR3 sequence (DNA): TGTGCCAGCAGCCAAGGACTAGCCGGGGATACGCAGTATTTT. Translation: CASSQGLAGDTQYF.

The CDR3 sequence is CASSFTTGGTEKLFF. The DNA of the CDR3 is TGCGCCAGCAGCTTTACAACAGGGGGGACTGAAAAACTGTTTTTT. This chain links TRBV5-1 with TRBJ1-4; 8 bases line up with TRBD1. CDR3 size: 15 residues. After removal of 2 bases from V and 7 bases from J, the junction contained 7 bases not matched to a gene. CDR1 is SGHRS and CDR2 is YFSETQ in the germline V gene.

V is TRBV5-1 and J is TRBJ2-5; D is possibly TRBD2 (6 bases). From germline, CDR1 is SGHRS and CDR2 YFSETQ. The CDR3 is 13 residues long. Trimming took off 2 bases at V and 3 bases at J, with 8 bases between the two ends. This CDR3 is CASSFTGEETQYF. DNA of the CDR3: TGCGCCAGCAGCTTTACGGGAGAAGAGACCCAGTACTTC.

Concerning this clone: Other DNA variants within this sample encode the same CDR3. The chain combines TRBV19 with TRBJ1-5; maybe TRBD1 (6 bases). CDR1 is LNHDA and CDR2 is SQIVND in the germline V gene (reference sequence). This CDR3 is built from 13 residues. The V end lost 7 bases, the J end lost 1 base, and 8 bases lay between the germline ends. The CDR3 DNA reads TGTGCCAGTACACAGGGAAGCAATCAGCCCCAGCATTTT. Translated, it gives CASTQGSNQPQHF.

This clone was recorded only once. The rearrangement links TRBV14 to TRBJ1-2; 9 bases are shared with TRBD1. V was clipped by 4 bases and J by 4 bases; unmatched bases: 7. Germline V lookup: CDR1 SGHDN, CDR2 FVKESK. This CDR3 contains 15 residues. CDR3 sequence (DNA): TGTGCCAGCAGCCTCCGACAGGGGGGAGGCTATGGCTACACCTTC. This translates into CASSLRQGGGYGYTF.

This chain connects TRBV13 to TRBJ2-5; tentatively, D is TRBD1 (6 bases). The length of the CDR3 is 13 residues. Germline assignment: CDR1 PRHDT and CDR2 FYEKMQ (reference sequence). The V and J ends lost 2 bases and 5 bases respectively, with 9 bases between them. The CDR3 DNA reads as TGTGCCAGCAGCTTAATAGGGGGTGAGACCCAGTACTTC. Protein: CASSLIGGETQYF. Full variable domain (rest looked up from reference TRBV13 and TRBJ2-5): AAGVIQSPRHLIKEKRETATLKCYPIPRHDTVYWYQQGPGQDPQFLISFYEKMQSDKGSIPDRFSAQQFSDYHSELNMSSLELGDSALYFCASSLIGGETQYFGPGTRLLVL.

V and J are TRBV18 and TRBJ1-2; 8 nucleotides line up with TRBD1. Germline CDR1 and CDR2: KGHSH and LQKENI. Trimming removed 6 bases from V and 5 bases from J; junction bases left unmatched: 8. The CDR3 spans 14 residues. The CDR3: CASSFYQGAYGYTF. The CDR3 DNA sequence: TGTGCCAGCTCTTTCTACCAGGGGGCGTATGGCTACACCTTC.

The chain recombines TRBV20-1 with TRBJ2-7; D call uncertain. V was shortened by 3 bases and J by 1 base, with 10 bases between the two germline ends. The CDR3 is 13 residues long. CDR1 and CDR2 (germline): DFQATT, SNEGSKA (reference sequence). CDR3 sequence (DNA): TGCAGTGCTAGTTCTCCTAGATCCTACGAGCAGTACTTC. This sequence encodes CSASSPRSYEQYF.

The chain links TRBV5-6 to TRBJ2-1; TRBD2 aligns across 9 bases. V shed 4 bases and J 9 bases; nucleotides not matched to a gene: 17. This CDR3 contains 17 residues. Germline V gives CDR1 SGHDT, CDR2 YYEEEE. The CDR3 spells CASSLGWELAGFTEQFF. The CDR3 coding sequence is TGTGCCAGCAGCCTTGGGTGGGAGCTAGCGGGATTCACTGAGCAGTTCTTC.

This chain joins TRBV19 and TRBJ2-3; TRBD2 matches 9 bases. J was trimmed by 4 bases and V by 7 bases; bases with no gene match: 9. CDR1 is LNHDA, CDR2 SQIVND, per germline (reference sequence). The CDR3 sequence is 15 residues long. In DNA form, the CDR3 reads TGTGCCAGTACCCCTGGGGTAGCGGGAGCAGATACGCAGTATTTT. This encodes CASTPGVAGADTQYF.

V is TRBV15 and J is TRBJ2-1; 7 positions agree with TRBD2. With 0 bases clipped from V and 1 base from J, the junction kept 3 bases outside the gene matches. The CDR3 length is 16 residues. Germline loops: CDR1 LNHNV, CDR2 YYDKDF (reference sequence). CDR3 residues: CATSRDLGGSYNEQFF. The CDR3 DNA reads TGTGCCACCAGCAGAGATTTGGGGGGGTCCTACAATGAGCAGTTCTTC. Using reference TRBV15 and TRBJ2-1 for the parts outside the CDR3, the full variable domain is DAMVIQNPRYQVTQFGKPVTLSCSQTLNHNVMYWYQQKSSQAPKLLFHYYDKDFNNEADTPDNFQSRRPNTSFCFLDIRSPGLGDTAMYLCATSRDLGGSYNEQFFGPGTRLTVL.

On this clone: One end of the junction does not line up with germline, which may come from a read error. The chain recombines TRBV6-2 or TRBV6-3 with TRBJ2-7, with TRBD2 matching over 11 bases. Germline loops: CDR1 MNHEY, CDR2 SVGEGT. There are 16 residues in the CDR3. CDR3 sequence reads: CAGSRASTSGVLEQYF. In DNA, the CDR3 is TGTGCCGGCAGCCGAGCGTCGACTAGCGGGGTCCTGGAGCAGTACTTC.

This chain links TRBV27 with TRBJ2-3, with TRBD1 matching over 8 bases. J gave up 5 bases and V 2 bases, and 9 bases lay outside the gene matches. The germline CDR1 and CDR2 sequences are MNHEY and SMNVEV (reference sequence). The CDR3 has 16 amino acids. The CDR3: CASSLKWQGAGDTQYF. CDR3 sequence (DNA): TGTGCCAGCAGTTTAAAATGGCAGGGGGCAGGAGATACGCAGTATTTT.

V and J are TRBV21-1 and TRBJ1-2. TRBV21-1 is shown as a pseudogene. The CDR3 has 19 residues. The CDR3 loop is CASSKERGGLTSLYYGYTF. CDR3 nucleotides: TGTGCCAGCAGCAAAGAGAGGGGAGGGCTCACGTCCCTTTACTATGGCTACACCTTC.

CDR3 region: CASRFQGTNQPQHF. Here the CDR3 DNA reads TGTGCCAGCAGGTTTCAGGGGACCAATCAGCCCCAGCATTTT. The gene calls are TRBV2 and TRBJ1-5; D is possibly TRBD1 (6 bases). V was shortened by 6 bases and J by 3 bases, with 12 bases between the two germline ends. Germline CDR1 is SNHLY and CDR2 is FYNNEI. The CDR3 totals 14 residues.

The V call is TRBV7-2, the J call TRBJ2-3; 10 nucleotides line up with TRBD2. The CDR3 length is 16 residues. Germline lookup yields CDR1 SGHTA and CDR2 FQGNSA. V gave up 1 base and J gave up 1 base; unmatched junction bases: 2. For the CDR3, the DNA is TGTGCCAGCAGCTTAGTAGGGACTAGCGGCACAGATACGCAGTATTTT. This translates into CASSLVGTSGTDTQYF.

This chain joins TRBV6-2 or TRBV6-3 and TRBJ1-1; maybe TRBD1 (5 bases). Germline values: CDR1 MNHEY, CDR2 SVGEGT. V gave up 2 bases and J gave up 10 bases, with 11 bases separating them. This CDR3 comprises 12 residues. CDR3 sequence reads: CASSYGGLGAFF. The CDR3 DNA sequence: TGTGCCAGCAGTTACGGGGGACTAGGAGCTTTCTTT.